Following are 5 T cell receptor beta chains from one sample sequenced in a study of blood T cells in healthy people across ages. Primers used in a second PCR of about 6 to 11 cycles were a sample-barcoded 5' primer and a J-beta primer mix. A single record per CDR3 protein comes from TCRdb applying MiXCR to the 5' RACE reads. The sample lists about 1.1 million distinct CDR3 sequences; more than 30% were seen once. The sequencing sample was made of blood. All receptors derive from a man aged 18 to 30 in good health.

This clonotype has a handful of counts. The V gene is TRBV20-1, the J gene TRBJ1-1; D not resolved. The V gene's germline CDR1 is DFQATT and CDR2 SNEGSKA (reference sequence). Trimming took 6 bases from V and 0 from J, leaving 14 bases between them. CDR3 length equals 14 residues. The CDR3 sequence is CSAQRVLMNTEAFF. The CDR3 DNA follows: TGCAGTGCCCAGAGGGTCTTGATGAACACTGAAGCTTTCTTT.

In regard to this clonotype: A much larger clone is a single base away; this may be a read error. Written as DNA, the CDR3 is TGTGCCAGCAGCCGACGGGGGACTAATGGAAAACTGTTTTTT. Protein product: CASSRRGTNGKLFF. This chain uses TRBV12-3 or TRBV12-4 with TRBJ1-4; D is perhaps TRBD1 (5 bases). CDR3 length: 14 amino acids.

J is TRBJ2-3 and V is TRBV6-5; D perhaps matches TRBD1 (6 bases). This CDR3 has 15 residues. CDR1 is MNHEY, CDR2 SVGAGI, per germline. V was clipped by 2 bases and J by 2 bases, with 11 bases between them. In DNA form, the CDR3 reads TGTGCCAGCAGTTACGCGAGGGGGAACACAGATACGCAGTATTTT. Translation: CASSYARGNTDTQYF.

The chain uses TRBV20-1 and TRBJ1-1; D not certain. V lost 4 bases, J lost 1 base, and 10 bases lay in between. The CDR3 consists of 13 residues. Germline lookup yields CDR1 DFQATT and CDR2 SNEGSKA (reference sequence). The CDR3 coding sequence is TGCAGTGCTAAGGAGGCAGGGAACACTGAAGCTTTCTTT. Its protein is CSAKEAGNTEAFF.

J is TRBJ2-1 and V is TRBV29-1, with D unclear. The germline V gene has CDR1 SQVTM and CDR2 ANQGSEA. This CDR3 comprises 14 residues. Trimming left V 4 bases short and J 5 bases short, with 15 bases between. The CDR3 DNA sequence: TGCAGCGTTGCGGCATACCGAGACCACAATGAGCAGTTCTTC. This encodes CSVAAYRDHNEQFF.